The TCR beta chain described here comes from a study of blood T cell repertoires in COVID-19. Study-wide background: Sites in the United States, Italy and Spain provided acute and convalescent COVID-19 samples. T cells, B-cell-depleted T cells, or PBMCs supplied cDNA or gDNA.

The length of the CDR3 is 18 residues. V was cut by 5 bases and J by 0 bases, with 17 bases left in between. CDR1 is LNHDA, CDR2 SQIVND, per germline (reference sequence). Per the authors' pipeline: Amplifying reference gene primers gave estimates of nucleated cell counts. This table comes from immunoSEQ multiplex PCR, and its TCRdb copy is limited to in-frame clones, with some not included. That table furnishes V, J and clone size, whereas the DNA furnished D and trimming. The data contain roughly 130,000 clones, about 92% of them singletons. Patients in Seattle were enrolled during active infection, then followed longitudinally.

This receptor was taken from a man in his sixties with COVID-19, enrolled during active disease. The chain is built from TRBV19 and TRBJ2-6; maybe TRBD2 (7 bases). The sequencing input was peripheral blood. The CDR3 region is CASSLSGTTYSGANVLTF. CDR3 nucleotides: TGTGCCAGTAGTTTAAGCGGGACAACCTACTCTGGGGCCAACGTCCTGACTTTC.